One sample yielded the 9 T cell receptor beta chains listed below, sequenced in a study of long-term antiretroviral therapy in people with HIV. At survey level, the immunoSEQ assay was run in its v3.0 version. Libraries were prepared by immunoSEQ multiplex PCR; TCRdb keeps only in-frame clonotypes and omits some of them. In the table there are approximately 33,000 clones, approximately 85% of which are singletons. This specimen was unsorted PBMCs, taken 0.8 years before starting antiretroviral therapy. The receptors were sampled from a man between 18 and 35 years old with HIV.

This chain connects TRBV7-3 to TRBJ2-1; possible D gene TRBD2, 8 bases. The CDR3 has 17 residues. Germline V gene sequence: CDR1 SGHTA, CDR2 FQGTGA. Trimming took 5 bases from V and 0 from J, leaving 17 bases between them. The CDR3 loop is CASSPTGGGSSYNEQFF. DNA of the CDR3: TGTGCCAGCAGCCCGACGGGAGGGGGCAGCTCCTACAATGAGCAGTTCTTC. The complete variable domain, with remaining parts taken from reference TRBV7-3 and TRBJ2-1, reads GAGVSQTPSNKVTEKGKYVELRCDPISGHTALYWYRQSLGQGPEFLIYFQGTGAADDSGLPNDRFFAVRPEGSVSTLKIQRTERGDSAVYLCASSPTGGGSSYNEQFFGPGTRLTVL.

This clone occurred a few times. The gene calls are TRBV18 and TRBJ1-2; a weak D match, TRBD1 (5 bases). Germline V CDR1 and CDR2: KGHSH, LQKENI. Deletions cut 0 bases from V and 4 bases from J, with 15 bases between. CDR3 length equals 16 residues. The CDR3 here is CASSPPPGTGSYGYTF. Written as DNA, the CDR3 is TGTGCCAGCTCACCACCTCCCGGGACGGGGTCCTATGGCTACACCTTC.

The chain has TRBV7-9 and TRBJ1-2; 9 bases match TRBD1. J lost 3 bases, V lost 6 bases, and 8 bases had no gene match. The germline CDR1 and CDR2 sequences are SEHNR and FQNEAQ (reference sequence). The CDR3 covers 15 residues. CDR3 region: CASSSTGQGHYGYTF. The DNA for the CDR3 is TGTGCCAGCAGTTCTACCGGACAGGGGCACTATGGCTACACCTTC. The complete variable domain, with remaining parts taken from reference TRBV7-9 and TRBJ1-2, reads DTGVSQNPRHKITKRGQNVTFRCDPISEHNRLYWYRQTLGQGPEFLTYFQNEAQLEKSRLLSDRFSAERPKGSFSTLEIQRTEQGDSAMYLCASSSTGQGHYGYTFGSGTRLTVV.

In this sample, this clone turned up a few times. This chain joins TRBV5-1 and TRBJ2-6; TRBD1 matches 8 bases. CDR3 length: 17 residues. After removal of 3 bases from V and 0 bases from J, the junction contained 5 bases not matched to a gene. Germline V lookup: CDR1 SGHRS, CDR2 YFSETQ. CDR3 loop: CASSWRQGSSGANVLTF. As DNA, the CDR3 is TGCGCCAGCAGCTGGCGACAGGGGAGCTCTGGGGCCAACGTCCTGACTTTC.

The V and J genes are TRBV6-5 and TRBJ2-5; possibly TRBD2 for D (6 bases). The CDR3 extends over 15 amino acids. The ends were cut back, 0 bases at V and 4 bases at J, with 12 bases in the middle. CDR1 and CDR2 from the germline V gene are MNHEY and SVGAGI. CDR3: CASSYSAGTGETQYF. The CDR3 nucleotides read TGTGCCAGCAGTTACTCGGCGGGGACGGGAGAGACCCAGTACTTC.

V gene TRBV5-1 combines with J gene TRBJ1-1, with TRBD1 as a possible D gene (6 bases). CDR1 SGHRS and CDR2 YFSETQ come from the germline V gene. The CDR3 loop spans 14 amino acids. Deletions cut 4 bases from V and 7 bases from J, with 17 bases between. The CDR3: CASSAEPDRIEAFF. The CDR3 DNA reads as TGCGCCAGCAGCGCGGAGCCCGACAGGATTGAAGCTTTCTTT.

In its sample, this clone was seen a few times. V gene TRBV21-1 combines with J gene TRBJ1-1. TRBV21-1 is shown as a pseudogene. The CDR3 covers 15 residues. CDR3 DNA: TGTGCCAGCAGCAAAGCAAGGGGAGTGGACACTGAAGCTTTCTTT. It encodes CASSKARGVDTEAFF.

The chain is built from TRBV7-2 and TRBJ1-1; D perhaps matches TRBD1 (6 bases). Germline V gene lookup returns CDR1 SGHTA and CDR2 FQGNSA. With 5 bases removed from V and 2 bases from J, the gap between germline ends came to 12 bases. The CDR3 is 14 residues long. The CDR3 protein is CASSLSGGNTEAFF. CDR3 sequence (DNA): TGTGCCAGCAGCCTCTCCGGGGGCAACACTGAAGCTTTCTTT.

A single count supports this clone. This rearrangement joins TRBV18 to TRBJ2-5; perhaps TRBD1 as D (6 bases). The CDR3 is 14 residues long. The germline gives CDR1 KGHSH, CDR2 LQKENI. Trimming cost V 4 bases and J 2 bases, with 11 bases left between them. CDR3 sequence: CASSRTAPQETQYF. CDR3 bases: TGTGCCAGCTCACGGACAGCCCCACAAGAGACCCAGTACTTC.